This paragraph reports one TCR beta chain. These data originate in a study of blood T cell repertoires in COVID-19. Turning to the study itself: The samples span acute and convalescent COVID-19 from the United States, Italy and Spain. Nucleic acid was either cDNA or gDNA, and it came from T cells, B-cell-depleted T cells, or PBMCs.

Seattle researchers signed up patients amid active infection and tracked them longitudinally. Per the study methods: The assay estimated nucleated cells by amplifying reference gene primers. Sequenced by immunoSEQ multiplex PCR; TCRdb stores in-frame clones only, minus some. D and trimming were read from the DNA, whereas the V and J calls and clone size are those reported in that table. This sample has about 55,000 clones, with about nine tenths found just once. The CDR3 extends over 15 amino acids. Germline V gene sequence: CDR1 KGHDR, CDR2 SFDVKD. V lost 1 base and J lost 5, with 12 bases in between.

The V call is TRBV24-1, the J call TRBJ2-3, with a tentative D call TRBD1 (5 bases). This TCR was sampled from a man aged 40-55 years with COVID-19, enrolled during active disease. The sample comprised peripheral blood. CDR3 nucleotides: TGTGCCACCAGTGATTTAGGGCAGGGCGAAGATACGCAGTATTTT. This gives the protein CATSDLGQGEDTQYF.